These 11 T cell receptor beta chains share one sample of origin, sequenced in a study of blood T cell repertoires in COVID-19. Repertoires were generated with immunoSEQ multiplex PCR, while TCRdb's copy carries only in-frame clones and drops some. The sample includes some 140,000 clones, about 80% seen only once; the top ten take around 3.3%. Sequencing was performed on peripheral blood. The source of these receptors is a man between 60 and 75 years old with acute or convalescent COVID-19.

This chain links TRBV4-3 with TRBJ2-1; 11 positions match TRBD2. Unmatched junction bases numbered 7, after V lost 10 bases and J lost 2 bases. The CDR3 sequence is 15 residues long. The germline CDR1 and CDR2 sequences are LGHNA and YSLEER. The DNA of the CDR3 is TGCGCCATCGGGGGGGGACTAGCGGCCTACAATGAGCAGTTCTTC. It specifies CAIGGGLAAYNEQFF.

The chain uses TRBV19 and TRBJ1-5; 8 bases match TRBD1. This CDR3 is 17 amino acids long. Trimming cost V 7 bases and J 2 bases; bases outside gene matches: 13. CDR1 LNHDA and CDR2 SQIVND come from the germline V gene (reference sequence). The CDR3 loop is CASKSSSGGGGNQPQHF. In nucleotides, the CDR3 is TGTGCCAGTAAGTCGTCGTCAGGGGGCGGAGGCAATCAGCCCCAGCATTTT.

The chain couples TRBV28 to TRBJ2-7; 9 bases are shared with TRBD1. There are 17 residues in the CDR3. Trimming took 5 bases from V and 2 from J; bases not matched to a gene: 13. CDR1 MDHEN and CDR2 SYDVKM come from the germline V gene. The CDR3 DNA reads as TGTGCCAGCAGTCATGAACAGGGGGCAAACCCACCCTACGAGCAGTACTTC. Translated: CASSHEQGANPPYEQYF.

This clone occurred a few times. The genes are TRBV7-2 and TRBJ2-3; 9 bases agree with TRBD2. The trim removed 1 base at V and 6 bases at J, leaving 8 bases unmatched. Germline V lookup: CDR1 SGHTA, CDR2 FQGNSA. The CDR3 sequence is 16 residues long. CDR3 DNA sequence: TGTGCCAGCAGCTTAGATTGGCGGGAGGGCCTGGATACGCAGTATTTT. Its translation: CASSLDWREGLDTQYF.

This clone occurred a few times. The same CDR3 arises from other DNA sequences in this sample as well. The chain carries TRBV7-9 and TRBJ2-2, with 10 bases fitting TRBD1. CDR3 size: 17 residues. V gave up 3 bases and J gave up 7 bases; unmatched junction bases: 11. CDR1 and CDR2 from the germline V gene are SEHNR and FQNEAQ (reference sequence). The CDR3 DNA sequence: TGTGCCAGCAGCTTCGGATCGAGCGGACAGGGGGTCGGGGAGCTGTTTTTT. Protein: CASSFGSSGQGVGELFF.

In this sample, this clone turned up once. The chain employs TRBV3-1 (or the pseudogene TRBV3-2) and TRBJ2-5; 10 nucleotides agree with TRBD2. Germline CDR1 LGHDT, CDR2 YNNKEL (reference sequence). The J segment lost 4 bases and the V segment lost 0 bases, leaving 2 bases of the junction unmatched. This CDR3 contains 15 residues. The CDR3 DNA reads as TGTGCCAGCAGCCAAGACGTAGCGGGAGGAGAGACCCAGTACTTC. It translates to CASSQDVAGGETQYF.

The rearrangement uses TRBV7-2 and TRBJ2-3; perhaps TRBD1 as D (5 bases). CDR3 length: 14 amino acids. With 2 bases removed from V and 6 bases from J, the gap between germline ends came to 12 bases. The V gene's germline CDR1 is SGHTA and CDR2 FQGNSA. The CDR3 DNA reads as TGTGCCAGCAGCTTAATGCAGGGAAGGGATACGCAGTATTTT. This sequence encodes CASSLMQGRDTQYF.

The chain employs TRBV9 and TRBJ1-3; D is unresolved. Germline V CDR1 and CDR2: SGDLS, YYNGEE. This CDR3 is 16 amino acids long. V gave up 3 bases and J gave up 3 bases, with 16 bases separating them. The CDR3 region has the DNA TGTGCCAGCAGCGCAGATACAACTACTATTGGAAACACCATATATTTT. Translating it yields CASSADTTTIGNTIYF.

This chain connects TRBV2 to TRBJ1-4; a weak D match, TRBD1 (6 bases). The CDR3 spans 14 residues. The V end was cut by 7 bases, the J end by 5 bases, with 14 bases between. The V gene's germline CDR1 is SNHLY and CDR2 FYNNEI. The CDR3 loop is CASNAGALNEKLFF. CDR3 in DNA: TGTGCCAGCAATGCAGGGGCCTTAAATGAAAAACTGTTTTTT. The variable domain in full, with the rest retrieved from reference TRBV2 and TRBJ1-4, is EPEVTQTPSHQVTQMGQEVILRCVPISNHLYFYWYRQILGQKVEFLVSFYNNEISEKSEIFDDQFSVERPDGSNFTLKIRSTKLEDSAMYFCASNAGALNEKLFFGSGTQLSVL.

This clone showed up just a few times. The DNA of the CDR3 is TGTGCCAGCAGTCTAGCGGGAGGGCAGATTGAGCAGTTCTTC. Its protein product is CASSLAGGQIEQFF. The chain joins TRBV6-2 or TRBV6-3 to TRBJ2-1, with TRBD2 matching 12 bases. The V and J ends lost 5 bases and 9 bases, in that order; junction bases with no gene match: 5. Germline CDR1 is MNHEY and CDR2 is SVGEGT. This CDR3 spans 14 amino acids.

The V call is TRBV10-1, the J call TRBJ2-1; TRBD2 matches 11 bases. Trimming removed 6 bases from V and 9 bases from J; junction bases left unmatched: 10. CDR3 length equals 15 residues. CDR1 is WNHNN, CDR2 SYGVQD, per germline (reference sequence). CDR3 sequence: CASRILAGVRTEQFF. The CDR3 DNA sequence: TGCGCCAGCAGGATACTAGCGGGAGTCCGCACTGAGCAGTTCTTC.